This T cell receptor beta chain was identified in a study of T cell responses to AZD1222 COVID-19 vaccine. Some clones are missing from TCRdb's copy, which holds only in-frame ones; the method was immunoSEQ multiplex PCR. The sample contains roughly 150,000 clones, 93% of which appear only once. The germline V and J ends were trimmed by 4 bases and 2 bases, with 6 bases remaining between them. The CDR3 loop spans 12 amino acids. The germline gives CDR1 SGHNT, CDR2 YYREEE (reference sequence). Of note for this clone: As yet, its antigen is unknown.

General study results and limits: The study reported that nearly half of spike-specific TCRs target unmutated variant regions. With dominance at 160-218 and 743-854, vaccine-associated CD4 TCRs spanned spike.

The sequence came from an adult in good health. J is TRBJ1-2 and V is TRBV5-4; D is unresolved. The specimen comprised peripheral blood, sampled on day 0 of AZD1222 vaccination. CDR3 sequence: CASSLNNYGYTF. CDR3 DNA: TGTGCCAGCAGCCTTAACAACTATGGCTACACCTTC.